Here is one TCR beta chain with its context. Its antigen is unidentified. These data originate in a study of cytomegalovirus exposure and HLA in healthy donors. Each of the donors was a healthy bone marrow donor. Looked up from germline, CDR1 is SNHLY and CDR2 is FYNNEI. The CDR3 has 18 residues. V was pared by 2 bases and J by 1 base, with 19 bases between. Study results and caveats: DRB1 showed the most TCR associations and HLA-C the fewest in a later analysis, as rates varied by HLA locus.

This PCR relied on a set of 60 Vbeta primers and 13 Jbeta primers. The assay was immunoSEQ multiplex PCR, and TCRdb's table has in-frame clones only and misses some. Seen here are about 170,000 clones, around 80% observed once, and the top ten hold 2.3%. The receptor's source is a male donor in good health and CMV-seronegative. Sample: PBMCs. V gene TRBV2 combines with J gene TRBJ2-3, with a possible D match to TRBD1 (5 bases). The CDR3 nucleotides read TGTGCCAGCAGTGAAATCCCCTGGACACTTCCTGGCACAGATACGCAGTATTTT. Translated: CASSEIPWTLPGTDTQYF.